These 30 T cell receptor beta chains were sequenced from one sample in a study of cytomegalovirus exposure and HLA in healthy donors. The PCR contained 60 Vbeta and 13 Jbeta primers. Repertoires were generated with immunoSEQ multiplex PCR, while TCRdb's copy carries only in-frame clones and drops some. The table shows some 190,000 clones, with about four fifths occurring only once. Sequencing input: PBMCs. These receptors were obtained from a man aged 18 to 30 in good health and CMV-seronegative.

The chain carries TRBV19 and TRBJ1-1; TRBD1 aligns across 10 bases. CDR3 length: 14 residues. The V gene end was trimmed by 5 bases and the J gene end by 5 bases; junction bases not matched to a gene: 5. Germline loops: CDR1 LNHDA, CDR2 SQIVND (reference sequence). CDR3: CASSPTGGLTEAFF. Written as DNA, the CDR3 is TGTGCCAGTAGTCCGACAGGGGGCTTGACTGAAGCTTTCTTT.

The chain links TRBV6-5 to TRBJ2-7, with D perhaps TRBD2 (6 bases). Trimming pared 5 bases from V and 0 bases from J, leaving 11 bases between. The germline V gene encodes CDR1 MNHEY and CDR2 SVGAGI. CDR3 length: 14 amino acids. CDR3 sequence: CASSPDYTSYEQYF. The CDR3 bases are TGTGCCAGCAGTCCGGACTATACCTCCTACGAGCAGTACTTC.

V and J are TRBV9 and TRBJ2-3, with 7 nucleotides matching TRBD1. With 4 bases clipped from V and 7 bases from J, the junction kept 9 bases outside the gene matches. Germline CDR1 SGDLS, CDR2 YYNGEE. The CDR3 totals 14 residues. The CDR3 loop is CASSSGQVSYTQYF. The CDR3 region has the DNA TGTGCCAGCAGCTCCGGACAGGTCTCGTATACGCAGTATTTT.

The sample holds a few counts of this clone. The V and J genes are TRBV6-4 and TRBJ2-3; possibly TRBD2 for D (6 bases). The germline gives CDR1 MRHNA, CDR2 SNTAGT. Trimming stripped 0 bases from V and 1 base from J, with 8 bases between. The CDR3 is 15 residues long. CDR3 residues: CASSDSAGRTDTQYF. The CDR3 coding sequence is TGTGCCAGCAGTGACTCAGCGGGCCGCACAGATACGCAGTATTTT.

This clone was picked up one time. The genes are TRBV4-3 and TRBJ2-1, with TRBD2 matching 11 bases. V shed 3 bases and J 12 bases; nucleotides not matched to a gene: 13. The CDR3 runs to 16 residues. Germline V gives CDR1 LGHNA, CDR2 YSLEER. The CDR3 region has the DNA TGCGCCAGCAGCCAGGGGGTTGGGCTAGCGGGAGGAGGGCAGTTCTTC. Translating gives CASSQGVGLAGGGQFF.

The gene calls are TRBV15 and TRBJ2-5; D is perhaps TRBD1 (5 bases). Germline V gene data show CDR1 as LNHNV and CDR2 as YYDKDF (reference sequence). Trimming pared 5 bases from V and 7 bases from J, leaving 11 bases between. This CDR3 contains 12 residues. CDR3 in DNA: TGTGCCACCAGCCAGGGTTTGGGGACCCAGTACTTC. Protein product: CATSQGLGTQYF.

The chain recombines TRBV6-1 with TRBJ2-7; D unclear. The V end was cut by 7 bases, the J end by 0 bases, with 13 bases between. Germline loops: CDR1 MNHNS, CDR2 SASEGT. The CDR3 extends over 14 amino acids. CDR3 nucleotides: TGTGCCAGCACCCTCAGTGTTGCCTCCTACGAGCAGTACTTC. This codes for CASTLSVASYEQYF.

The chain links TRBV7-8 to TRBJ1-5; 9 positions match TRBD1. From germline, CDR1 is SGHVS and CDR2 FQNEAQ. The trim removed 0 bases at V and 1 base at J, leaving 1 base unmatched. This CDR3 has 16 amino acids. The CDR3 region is CASSLATGGSNQPQHF. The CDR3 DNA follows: TGTGCCAGCAGCTTAGCCACAGGGGGCAGCAATCAGCCCCAGCATTTT. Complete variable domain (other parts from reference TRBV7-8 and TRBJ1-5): GAGVSQSPRYKVAKRGQDVALRCDPISGHVSLFWYQQALGQGPEFLTYFQNEAQLDKSGLPSDRFFAERPEGSVSTLKIQRTQQEDSAVYLCASSLATGGSNQPQHFGDGTRLSIL.

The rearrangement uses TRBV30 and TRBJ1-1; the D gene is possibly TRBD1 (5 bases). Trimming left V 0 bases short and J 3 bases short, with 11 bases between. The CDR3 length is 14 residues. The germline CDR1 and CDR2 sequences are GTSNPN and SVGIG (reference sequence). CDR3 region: CAWSVRLRDTEAFF. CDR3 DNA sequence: TGTGCCTGGAGTGTTCGACTCAGGGACACTGAAGCTTTCTTT.

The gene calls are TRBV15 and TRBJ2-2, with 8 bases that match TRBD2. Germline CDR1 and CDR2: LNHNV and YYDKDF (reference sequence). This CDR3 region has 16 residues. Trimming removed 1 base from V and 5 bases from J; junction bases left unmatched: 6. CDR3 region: CATSRAPGGLTGELFF. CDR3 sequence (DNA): TGTGCCACCAGCAGAGCGCCGGGGGGGCTTACCGGGGAGCTGTTTTTT.

CDR3 DNA sequence: TGTGCCAGCAGTATCGGACATGGGGGGTCCTACACCTTC. It yields the protein CASSIGHGGSYTF. The chain couples TRBV5-8 to TRBJ1-2, with D tentatively TRBD1 (5 bases). This CDR3 spans 13 amino acids. In germline, CDR1 is SGHTS, CDR2 YDEGEE. Trimming pared 5 bases from V and 10 bases from J, leaving 18 bases between.

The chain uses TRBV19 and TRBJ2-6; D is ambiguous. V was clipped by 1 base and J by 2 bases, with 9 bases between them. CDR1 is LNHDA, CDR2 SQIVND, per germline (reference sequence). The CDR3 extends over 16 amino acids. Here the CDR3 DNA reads TGTGCCAGTAGTATAGGTGCAGGAACTGGGGCCAACGTCCTGACTTTC. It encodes CASSIGAGTGANVLTF.

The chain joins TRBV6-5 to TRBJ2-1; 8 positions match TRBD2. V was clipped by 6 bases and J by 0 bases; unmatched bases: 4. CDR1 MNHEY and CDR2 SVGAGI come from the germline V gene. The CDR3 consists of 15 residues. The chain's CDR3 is CASSLLAGSYNEQFF. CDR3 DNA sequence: TGTGCCAGCAGCTTGCTAGCGGGCTCCTACAATGAGCAGTTCTTC.

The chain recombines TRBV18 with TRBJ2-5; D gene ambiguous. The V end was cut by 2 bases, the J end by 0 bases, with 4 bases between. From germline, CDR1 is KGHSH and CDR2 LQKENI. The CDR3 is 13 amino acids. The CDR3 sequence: CASSPSYQETQYF. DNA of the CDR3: TGTGCCAGCTCACCATCGTACCAAGAGACCCAGTACTTC.

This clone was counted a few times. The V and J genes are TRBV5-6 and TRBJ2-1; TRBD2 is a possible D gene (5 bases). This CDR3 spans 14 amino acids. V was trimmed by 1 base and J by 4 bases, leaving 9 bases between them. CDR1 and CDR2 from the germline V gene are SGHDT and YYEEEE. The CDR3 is CASSLSRDYNEQFF. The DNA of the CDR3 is TGTGCCAGCAGCTTGTCCCGGGATTACAATGAGCAGTTCTTC.

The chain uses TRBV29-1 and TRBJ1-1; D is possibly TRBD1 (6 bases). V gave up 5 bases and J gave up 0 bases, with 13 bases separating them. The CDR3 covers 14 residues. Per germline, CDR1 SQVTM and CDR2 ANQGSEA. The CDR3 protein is CSVTKTGLNTEAFF. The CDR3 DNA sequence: TGCAGCGTTACCAAAACAGGGCTGAACACTGAAGCTTTCTTT.

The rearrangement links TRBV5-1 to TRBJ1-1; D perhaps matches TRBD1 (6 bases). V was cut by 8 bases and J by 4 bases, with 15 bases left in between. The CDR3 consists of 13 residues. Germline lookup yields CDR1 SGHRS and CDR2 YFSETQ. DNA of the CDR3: TGCGCCAGTAGGACGACAGGATTCACTGAAGCTTTCTTT. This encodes CASRTTGFTEAFF.

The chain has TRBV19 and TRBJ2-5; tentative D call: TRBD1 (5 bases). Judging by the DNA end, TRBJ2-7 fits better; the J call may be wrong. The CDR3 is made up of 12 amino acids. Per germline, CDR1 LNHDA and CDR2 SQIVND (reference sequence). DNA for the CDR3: TGTGCCAGTAGTATGCAGGGCTACGAGCAGTACTTC. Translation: CASSMQGYEQYF.

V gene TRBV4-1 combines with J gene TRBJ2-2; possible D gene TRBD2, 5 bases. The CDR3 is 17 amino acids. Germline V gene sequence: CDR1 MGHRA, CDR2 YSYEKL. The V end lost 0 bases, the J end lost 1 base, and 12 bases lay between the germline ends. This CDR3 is CASSQDRLARNTGELFF. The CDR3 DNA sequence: TGCGCCAGCAGCCAAGATCGGCTAGCTAGGAACACCGGGGAGCTGTTTTTT.

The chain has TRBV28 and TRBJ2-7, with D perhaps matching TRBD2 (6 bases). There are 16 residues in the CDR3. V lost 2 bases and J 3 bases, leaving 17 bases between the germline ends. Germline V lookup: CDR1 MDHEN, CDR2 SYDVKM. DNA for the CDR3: TGTGCCAGCAGTTTAATCGGGGGTGGGAAAGTCTACGAGCAGTACTTC. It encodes CASSLIGGGKVYEQYF. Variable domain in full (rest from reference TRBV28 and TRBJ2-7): DVKVTQSSRYLVKRTGEKVFLECVQDMDHENMFWYRQDPGLGLRLIYFSYDVKMKEKGDIPEGYSVSREKKERFSLILESASTNQTSMYLCASSLIGGGKVYEQYFGPGTRLTVT.

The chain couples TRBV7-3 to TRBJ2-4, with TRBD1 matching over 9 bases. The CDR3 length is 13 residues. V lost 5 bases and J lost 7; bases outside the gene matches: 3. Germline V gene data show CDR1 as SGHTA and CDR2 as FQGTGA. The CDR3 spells CASSEGQGNIQYF. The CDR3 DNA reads TGTGCCAGCAGCGAGGGACAGGGCAACATTCAGTACTTC.

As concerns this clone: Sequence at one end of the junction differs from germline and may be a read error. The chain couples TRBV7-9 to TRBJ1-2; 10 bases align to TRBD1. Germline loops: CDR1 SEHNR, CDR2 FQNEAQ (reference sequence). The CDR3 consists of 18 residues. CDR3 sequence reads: CSSSSRGPGTGAPYGYTF. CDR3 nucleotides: TGTTCCAGCAGCTCCAGAGGTCCCGGGACAGGGGCCCCTTATGGCTACACCTTC. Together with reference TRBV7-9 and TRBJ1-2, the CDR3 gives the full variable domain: DTGVSQNPRHKITKRGQNVTFRCDPISEHNRLYWYRQTLGQGPEFLTYFQNEAQLEKSRLLSDRFSAERPKGSFSTLEIQRTEQGDSAMYLCSSSSRGPGTGAPYGYTFGSGTRLTVV.

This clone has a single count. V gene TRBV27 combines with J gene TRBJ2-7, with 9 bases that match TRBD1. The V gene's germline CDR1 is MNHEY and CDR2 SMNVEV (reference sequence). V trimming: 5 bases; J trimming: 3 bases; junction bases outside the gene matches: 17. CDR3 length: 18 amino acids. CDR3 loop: CASSVGTGILTPIYEQYF. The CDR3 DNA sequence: TGTGCCAGCAGTGTCGGGACAGGGATTCTTACCCCTATCTACGAGCAGTACTTC.

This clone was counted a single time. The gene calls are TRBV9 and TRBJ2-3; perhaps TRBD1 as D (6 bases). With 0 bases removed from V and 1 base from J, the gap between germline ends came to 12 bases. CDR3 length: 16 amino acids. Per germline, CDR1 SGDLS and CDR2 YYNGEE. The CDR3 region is CASSVGVQGGTDTQYF. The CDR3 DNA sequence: TGTGCCAGCAGCGTAGGCGTACAGGGTGGCACAGATACGCAGTATTTT.

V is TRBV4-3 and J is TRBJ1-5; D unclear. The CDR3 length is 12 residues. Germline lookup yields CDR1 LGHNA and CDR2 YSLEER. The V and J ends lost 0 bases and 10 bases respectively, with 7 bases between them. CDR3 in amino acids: CASSQDGGPQHF. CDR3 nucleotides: TGCGCCAGCAGCCAAGATGGAGGACCCCAGCATTTT.

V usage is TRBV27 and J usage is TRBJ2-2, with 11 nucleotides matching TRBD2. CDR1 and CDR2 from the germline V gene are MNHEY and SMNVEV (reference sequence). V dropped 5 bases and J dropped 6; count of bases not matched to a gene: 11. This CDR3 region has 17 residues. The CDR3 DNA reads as TGTGCCAGCAGTCCCCCAGCTAGCGGGAGGTTGCCCGGGGAGCTGTTTTTT. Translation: CASSPPASGRLPGELFF.

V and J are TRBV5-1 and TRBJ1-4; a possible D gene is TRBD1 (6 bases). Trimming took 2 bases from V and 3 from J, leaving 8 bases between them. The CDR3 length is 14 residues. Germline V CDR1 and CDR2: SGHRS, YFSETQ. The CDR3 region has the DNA TGCGCCAGCAGCTTACAGGGACCTAATGAAAAACTGTTTTTT. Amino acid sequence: CASSLQGPNEKLFF.

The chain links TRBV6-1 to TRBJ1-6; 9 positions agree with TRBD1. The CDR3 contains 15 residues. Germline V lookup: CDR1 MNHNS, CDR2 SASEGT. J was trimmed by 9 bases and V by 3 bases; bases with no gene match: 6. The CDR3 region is CASSEEGQGLSPLHF. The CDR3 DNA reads TGTGCCAGCAGTGAGGAGGGACAGGGACTTTCACCCCTCCACTTT.

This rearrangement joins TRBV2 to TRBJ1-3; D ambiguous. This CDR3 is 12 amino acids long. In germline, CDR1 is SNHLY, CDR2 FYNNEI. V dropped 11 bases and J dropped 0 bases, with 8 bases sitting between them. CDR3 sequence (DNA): TGTGCCTCTGGGAGCTCTGGAAACACCATATATTTT. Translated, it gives CASGSSGNTIYF.

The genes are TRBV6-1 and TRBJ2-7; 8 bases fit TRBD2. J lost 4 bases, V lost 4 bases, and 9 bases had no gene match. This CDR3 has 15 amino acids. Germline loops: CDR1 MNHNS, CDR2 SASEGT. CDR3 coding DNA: TGTGCCAGCAGTGGACCCGGGACTAGTGGATACGAGCAGTACTTC. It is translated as CASSGPGTSGYEQYF.